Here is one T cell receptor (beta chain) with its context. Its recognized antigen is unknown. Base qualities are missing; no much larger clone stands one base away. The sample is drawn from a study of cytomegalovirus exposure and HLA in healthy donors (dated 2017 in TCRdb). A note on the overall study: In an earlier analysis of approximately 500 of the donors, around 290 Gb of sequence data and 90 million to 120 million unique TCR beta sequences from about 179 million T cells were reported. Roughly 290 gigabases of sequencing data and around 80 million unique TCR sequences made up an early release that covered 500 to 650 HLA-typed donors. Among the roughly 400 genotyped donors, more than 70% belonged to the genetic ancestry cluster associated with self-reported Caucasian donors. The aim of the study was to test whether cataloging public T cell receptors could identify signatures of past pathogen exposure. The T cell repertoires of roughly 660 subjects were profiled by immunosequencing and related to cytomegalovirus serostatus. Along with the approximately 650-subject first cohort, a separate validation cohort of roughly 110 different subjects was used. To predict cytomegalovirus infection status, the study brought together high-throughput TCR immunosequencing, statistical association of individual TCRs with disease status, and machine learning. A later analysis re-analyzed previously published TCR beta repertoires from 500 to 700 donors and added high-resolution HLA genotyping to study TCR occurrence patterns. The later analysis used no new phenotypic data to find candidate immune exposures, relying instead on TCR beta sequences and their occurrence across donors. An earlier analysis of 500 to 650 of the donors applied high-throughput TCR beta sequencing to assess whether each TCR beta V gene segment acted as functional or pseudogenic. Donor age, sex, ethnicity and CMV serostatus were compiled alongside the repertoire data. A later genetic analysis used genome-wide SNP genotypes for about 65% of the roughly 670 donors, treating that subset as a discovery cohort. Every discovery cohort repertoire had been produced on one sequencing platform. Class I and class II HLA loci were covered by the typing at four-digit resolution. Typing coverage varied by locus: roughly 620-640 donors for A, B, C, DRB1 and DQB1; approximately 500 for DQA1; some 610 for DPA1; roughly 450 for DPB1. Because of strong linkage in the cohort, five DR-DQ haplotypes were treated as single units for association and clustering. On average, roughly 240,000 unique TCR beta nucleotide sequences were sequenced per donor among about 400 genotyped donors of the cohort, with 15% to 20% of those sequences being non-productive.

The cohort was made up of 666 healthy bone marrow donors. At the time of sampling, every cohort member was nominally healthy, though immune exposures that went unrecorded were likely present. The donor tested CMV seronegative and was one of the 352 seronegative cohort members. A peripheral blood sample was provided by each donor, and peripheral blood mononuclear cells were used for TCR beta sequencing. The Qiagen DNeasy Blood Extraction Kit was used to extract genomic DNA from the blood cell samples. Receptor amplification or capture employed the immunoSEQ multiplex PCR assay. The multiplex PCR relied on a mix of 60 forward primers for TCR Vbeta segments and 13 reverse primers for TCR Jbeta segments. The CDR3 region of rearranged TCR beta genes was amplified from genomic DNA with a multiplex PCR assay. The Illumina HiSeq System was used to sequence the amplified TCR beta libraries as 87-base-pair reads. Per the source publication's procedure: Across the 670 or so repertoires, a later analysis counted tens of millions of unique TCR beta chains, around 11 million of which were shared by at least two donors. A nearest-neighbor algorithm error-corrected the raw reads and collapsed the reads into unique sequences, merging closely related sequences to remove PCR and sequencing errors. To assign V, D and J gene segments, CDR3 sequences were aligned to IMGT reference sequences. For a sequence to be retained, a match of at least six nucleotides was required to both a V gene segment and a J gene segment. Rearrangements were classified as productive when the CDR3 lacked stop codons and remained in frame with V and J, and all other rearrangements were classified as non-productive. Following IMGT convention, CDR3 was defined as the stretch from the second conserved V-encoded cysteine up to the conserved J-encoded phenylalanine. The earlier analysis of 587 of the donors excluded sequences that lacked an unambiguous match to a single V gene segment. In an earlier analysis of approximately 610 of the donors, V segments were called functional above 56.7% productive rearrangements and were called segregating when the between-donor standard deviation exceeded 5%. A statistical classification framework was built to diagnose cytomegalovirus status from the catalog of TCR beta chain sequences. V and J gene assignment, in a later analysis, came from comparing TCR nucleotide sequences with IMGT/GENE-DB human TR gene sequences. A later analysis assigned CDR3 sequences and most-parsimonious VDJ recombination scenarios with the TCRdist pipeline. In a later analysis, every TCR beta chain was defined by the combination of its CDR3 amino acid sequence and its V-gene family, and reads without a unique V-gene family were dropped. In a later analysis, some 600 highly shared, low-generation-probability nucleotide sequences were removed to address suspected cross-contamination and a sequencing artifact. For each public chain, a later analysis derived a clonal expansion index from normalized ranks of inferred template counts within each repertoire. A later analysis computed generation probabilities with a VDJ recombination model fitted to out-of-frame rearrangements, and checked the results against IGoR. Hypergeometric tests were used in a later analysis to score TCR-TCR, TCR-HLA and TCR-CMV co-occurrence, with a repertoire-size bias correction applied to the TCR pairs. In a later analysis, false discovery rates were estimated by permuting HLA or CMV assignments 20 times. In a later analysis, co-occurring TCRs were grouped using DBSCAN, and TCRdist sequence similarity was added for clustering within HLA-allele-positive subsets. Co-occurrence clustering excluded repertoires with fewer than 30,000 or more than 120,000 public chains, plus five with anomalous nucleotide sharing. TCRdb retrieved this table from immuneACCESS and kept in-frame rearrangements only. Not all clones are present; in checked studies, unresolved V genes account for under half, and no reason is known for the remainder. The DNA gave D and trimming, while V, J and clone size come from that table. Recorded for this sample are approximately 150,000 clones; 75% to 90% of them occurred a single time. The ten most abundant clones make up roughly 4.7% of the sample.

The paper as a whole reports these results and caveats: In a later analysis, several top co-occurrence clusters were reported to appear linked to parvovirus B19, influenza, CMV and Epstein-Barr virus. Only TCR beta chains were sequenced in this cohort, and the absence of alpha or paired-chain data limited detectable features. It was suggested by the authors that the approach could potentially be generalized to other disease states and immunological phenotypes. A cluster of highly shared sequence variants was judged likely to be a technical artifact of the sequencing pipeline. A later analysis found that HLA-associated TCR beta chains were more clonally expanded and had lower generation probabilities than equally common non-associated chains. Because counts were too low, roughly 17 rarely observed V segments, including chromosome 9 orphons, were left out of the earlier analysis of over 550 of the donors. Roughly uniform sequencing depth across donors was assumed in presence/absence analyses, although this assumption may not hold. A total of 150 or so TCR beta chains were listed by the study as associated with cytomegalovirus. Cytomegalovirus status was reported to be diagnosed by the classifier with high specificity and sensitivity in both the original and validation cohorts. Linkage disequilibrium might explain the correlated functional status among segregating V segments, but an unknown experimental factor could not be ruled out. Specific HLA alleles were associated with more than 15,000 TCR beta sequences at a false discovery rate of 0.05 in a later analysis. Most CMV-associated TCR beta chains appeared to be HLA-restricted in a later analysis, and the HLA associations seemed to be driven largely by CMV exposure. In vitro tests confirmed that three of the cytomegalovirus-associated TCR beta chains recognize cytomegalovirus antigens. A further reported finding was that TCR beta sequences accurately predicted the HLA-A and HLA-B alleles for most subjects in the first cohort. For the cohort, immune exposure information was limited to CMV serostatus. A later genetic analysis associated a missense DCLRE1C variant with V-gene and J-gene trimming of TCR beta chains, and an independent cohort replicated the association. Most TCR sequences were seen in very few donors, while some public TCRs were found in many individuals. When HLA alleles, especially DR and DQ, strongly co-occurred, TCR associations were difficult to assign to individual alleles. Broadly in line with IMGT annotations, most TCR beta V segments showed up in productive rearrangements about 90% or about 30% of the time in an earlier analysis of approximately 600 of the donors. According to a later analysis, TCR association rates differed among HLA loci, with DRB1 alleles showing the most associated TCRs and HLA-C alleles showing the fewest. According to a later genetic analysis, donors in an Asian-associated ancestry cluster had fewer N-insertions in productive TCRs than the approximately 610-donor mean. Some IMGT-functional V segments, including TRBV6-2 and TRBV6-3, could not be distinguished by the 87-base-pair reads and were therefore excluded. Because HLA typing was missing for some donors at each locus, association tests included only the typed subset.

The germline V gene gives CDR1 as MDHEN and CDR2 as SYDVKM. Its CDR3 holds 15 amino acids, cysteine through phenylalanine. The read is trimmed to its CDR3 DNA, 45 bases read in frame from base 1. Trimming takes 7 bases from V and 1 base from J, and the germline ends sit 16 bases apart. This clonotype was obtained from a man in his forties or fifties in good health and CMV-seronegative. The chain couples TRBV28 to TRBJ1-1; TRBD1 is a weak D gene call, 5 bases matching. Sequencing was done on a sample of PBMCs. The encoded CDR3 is CASTAPGGGNTEAFF. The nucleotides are TGTGCCAGCACCGCCCCGGGGGGTGGGAACACTGAAGCTTTCTTT.